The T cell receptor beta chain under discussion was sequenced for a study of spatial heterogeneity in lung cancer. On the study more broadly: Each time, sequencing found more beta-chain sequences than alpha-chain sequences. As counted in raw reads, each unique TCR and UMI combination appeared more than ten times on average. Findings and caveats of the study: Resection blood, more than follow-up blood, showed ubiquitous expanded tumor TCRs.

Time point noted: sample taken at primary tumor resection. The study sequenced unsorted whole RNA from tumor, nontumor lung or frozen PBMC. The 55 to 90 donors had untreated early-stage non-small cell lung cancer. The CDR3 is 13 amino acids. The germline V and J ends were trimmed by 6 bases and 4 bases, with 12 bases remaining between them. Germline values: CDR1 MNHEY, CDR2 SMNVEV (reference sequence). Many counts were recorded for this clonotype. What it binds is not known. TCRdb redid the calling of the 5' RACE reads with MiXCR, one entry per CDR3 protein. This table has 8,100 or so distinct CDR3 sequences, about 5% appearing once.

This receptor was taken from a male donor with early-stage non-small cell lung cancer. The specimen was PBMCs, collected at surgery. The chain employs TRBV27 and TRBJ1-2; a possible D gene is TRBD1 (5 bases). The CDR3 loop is CASRLGVSYGYTF. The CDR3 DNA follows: TGTGCCAGCAGACTGGGGGTGAGCTATGGCTACACCTTC.